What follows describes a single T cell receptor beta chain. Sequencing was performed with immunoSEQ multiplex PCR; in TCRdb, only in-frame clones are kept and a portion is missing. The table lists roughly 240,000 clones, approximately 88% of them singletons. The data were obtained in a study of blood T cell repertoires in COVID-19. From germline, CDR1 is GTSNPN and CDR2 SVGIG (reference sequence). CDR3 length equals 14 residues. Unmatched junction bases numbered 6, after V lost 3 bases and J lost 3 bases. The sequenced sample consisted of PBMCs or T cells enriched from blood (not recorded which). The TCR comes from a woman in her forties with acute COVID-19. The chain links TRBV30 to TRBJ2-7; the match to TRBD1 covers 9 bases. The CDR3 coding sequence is TGTGCCTGGAGCCCCGGACAGGGGCGCTACGAGCAGTACTTC. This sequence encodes CAWSPGQGRYEQYF.